These T cell receptor beta chains were read from a single sample in a study of blood T cells in healthy people across ages. Each CDR3 protein gets one entry after TCRdb re-called the 5' RACE reads with MiXCR. The sample lists around 1.7 million distinct CDR3 sequences, 25% to 30% occurring once. Source material: blood. The receptors originated from a woman under 40 in good health. The CDR3 runs from the conserved cysteine through the conserved F or W. The order of the fields is J gene, V gene, clone size, D gene, CDR3 protein, CDR3 DNA. The D gene is left open where the match is weak. A row's size may be missing; if present it is once, few, many or a size class.

TRBJ1-1	TRBV27	NA	TRBD1	CASRRQGALTEAFF	TGTGCCAGCAGACGACAGGGGGCGCTAACTGAAGCTTTCTTT
TRBJ2-7	TRBV10-3	many	NA	CAISEQGSYEQYF	TGTGCCATCAGTGAACAGGGTTCCTACGAGCAGTACTTC
TRBJ1-6	TRBV20-1	few	NA	CSARGVDGSYNSPLHF	TGCAGTGCTAGAGGTGTGGATGGCTCCTATAATTCACCCCTCCACTTT
TRBJ1-2	TRBV20-1	few	TRBD1	CSASLDRVNTF	TGCAGTGCTAGTTTGGACAGGGTAAACACCTTC
TRBJ1-2	TRBV29-1	many	NA	CSGGQTDYGYTF	TGCAGCGGAGGACAGACTGACTATGGCTACACCTTC
TRBJ2-7	TRBV12-3/TRBV12-4	many	NA	CASSQRTGREHYEQYF	TGTGCCAGCAGTCAGAGAACAGGTCGAGAGCATTACGAGCAGTACTTC
TRBJ2-3	TRBV20-1	NA	NA	CSARDIQGASTDTQYF	TGCAGTGCTAGAGATATACAGGGCGCAAGCACAGATACGCAGTATTTT
TRBJ2-1	TRBV20-1	many	NA	CSASGDFTYNEQFF	TGCAGTGCTAGTGGGGACTTCACCTACAATGAGCAGTTCTTC
TRBJ2-5	TRBV20-1	few	TRBD1	CSGLGQGVETQYF	TGCAGTGGCCTGGGACAGGGCGTAGAGACCCAGTACTTC
TRBJ2-6	TRBV6-6	few	NA	CASSYGPRAGAKVLTF	TGTGCCAGCAGTTACGGGCCCCGCGCTGGGGCCAAAGTCCTGACTTTC
TRBJ2-1	TRBV7-9	NA	TRBD2	CASSLRSGRESSYNEQFF	TGTGCCAGCAGCTTGCGTAGCGGGCGAGAGAGCTCCTACAATGAGCAGTTCTTC
TRBJ2-7	TRBV29-1	many	NA	CSVARQGPYEQYF	TGCAGCGTTGCCCGGCAGGGACCCTACGAGCAGTACTTC
TRBJ2-3	TRBV5-1	few	TRBD2	CASSSGDYRDTQYF	TGCGCCAGCAGCTCTGGGGACTATAGAGATACGCAGTATTTT
TRBJ2-5	TRBV7-2	few	NA	CASRHAKRDQETQYF	TGTGCCAGCAGACATGCTAAGCGGGACCAAGAGACCCAGTACTTC
TRBJ1-1	TRBV27	NA	NA	CASRQTVPEAFF	TGTGCCAGCAGGCAGACAGTTCCTGAAGCTTTCTTT
TRBJ2-2	TRBV4-2	NA	NA	CASSQKDVSTNTGELFF	TGTGCCAGCAGCCAAAAGGACGTTTCAACGAACACCGGGGAGCTGTTTTTT
TRBJ2-1	TRBV5-1	NA	TRBD1	CASSVLPGQGARISYNEQFF	TGCGCCAGCAGCGTATTACCGGGACAGGGGGCGCGCATTTCCTACAATGAGCAGTTCTTC
TRBJ2-2	TRBV7-2	NA	TRBD1	CASSYRGQGVNTGELFF	TGTGCCAGCAGCTACAGAGGACAGGGGGTGAACACCGGGGAGCTGTTTTTT
TRBJ1-4	TRBV5-5	NA	NA	CASSSSVTNEKLFF	TGTGCCAGCAGCTCTTCAGTAACAAATGAAAAACTGTTTTTT
TRBJ2-3	TRBV20-1	NA	NA	CSATPGALPTDTQYF	TGCAGTGCTACCCCGGGGGCACTCCCCACAGATACGCAGTATTTT
TRBJ2-7	TRBV20-1	many	NA	CSARDPRDYDEQYF	TGCAGTGCTAGAGATCCCAGGGATTATGACGAGCAGTACTTC
TRBJ2-7	TRBV12-3/TRBV12-4	many	TRBD2	CASSLRGRAEQYF	TGTGCCAGCAGTTTGCGGGGGAGGGCCGAGCAGTACTTC
TRBJ2-2	TRBV10-3	NA	TRBD2	CAISTSGRSGELFF	TGTGCCATCAGCACTAGCGGGAGATCCGGGGAGCTGTTTTTT
TRBJ2-5	TRBV7-2	many	TRBD2	CASSHSGRGETQYF	TGTGCCAGCAGTCATAGCGGGAGGGGTGAGACCCAGTACTTC
TRBJ2-1	TRBV2	NA	TRBD2	CASMGGLANEQFF	TGTGCCAGCATGGGGGGACTAGCGAATGAGCAGTTCTTC
TRBJ2-6	TRBV5-5	many	NA	CASSQGAGVLGGANVLTF	TGTGCCAGCAGCCAAGGGGCAGGGGTTCTCGGTGGGGCCAACGTCCTGACTTTC
TRBJ2-3	TRBV2	NA	NA	CASGQRESDTQYF	TGTGCCAGCGGGCAGCGCGAGTCAGATACGCAGTATTTT
TRBJ2-5	TRBV12-3/TRBV12-4	few	NA	CASSLGRGEKTQYF	TGTGCCAGCAGTTTAGGCAGGGGGGAAAAGACCCAGTACTTC
TRBJ2-5	TRBV20-1	once	NA	CSAYRTDQKTQYF	TGCAGTGCTTATCGGACAGACCAGAAGACCCAGTACTTC
TRBJ2-3	TRBV29-1	NA	TRBD1	CSVTTGKRDTQYF	TGCAGCGTTACGACAGGGAAGAGAGATACGCAGTATTTT
TRBJ2-2	TRBV12-5	NA	NA	CASGSNSRSNTGELFF	TGTGCTAGTGGTTCCAACTCTAGAAGTAACACCGGGGAGCTGTTTTTT
TRBJ1-2	TRBV27	once	TRBD1	CASRRPGGSHGYTF	TGTGCCAGCAGACGGCCAGGGGGGAGTCATGGCTACACCTTC
TRBJ2-1	TRBV7-2	NA	TRBD2	CASSIWGSGGGNEQFF	TGTGCCAGCAGCATATGGGGTTCGGGGGGAGGTAATGAGCAGTTCTTC
TRBJ2-2	TRBV6-1	NA	NA	CASSRGTHFGGELFF	TGTGCCAGCAGCCGAGGGACCCACTTCGGCGGGGAGCTGTTTTTT
TRBJ1-1	TRBV5-5	NA	NA	CASSLEWTAFF	TGTGCCAGCAGCTTGGAATGGACGGCTTTCTTT
TRBJ1-4	TRBV14	NA	NA	CASSQDLSEKLFF	TGTGCCAGCAGCCAAGATCTTAGTGAAAAACTGTTTTTT
TRBJ2-7	TRBV6-1	few	TRBD2	CASSTSGGLYEQYF	TGTGCCAGCAGTACAAGCGGGGGTCTTTACGAGCAGTACTTC
TRBJ1-2	TRBV25-1	NA	TRBD1	CASSESGQLLGYTF	TGTGCCAGCAGTGAATCGGGACAGCTTCTTGGCTACACCTTC
TRBJ1-2	TRBV12-3/TRBV12-4	many	NA	CASSGGVSGYTF	TGTGCCAGCAGTGGGGGGGTCTCTGGCTACACCTTC
TRBJ2-3	TRBV11-2	NA	NA	CASSLTGKTQYF	TGTGCCAGCAGCTTGACTGGAAAAACGCAGTATTTT
TRBJ2-1	TRBV20-1	NA	TRBD2	CSARDLTSGSYEQFF	TGCAGTGCTAGAGATCTGACTAGCGGGAGCTATGAGCAGTTCTTC
TRBJ2-3	TRBV12-3/TRBV12-4	few	NA	CASSLDGGHYTDTQYF	TGTGCCAGCAGTTTAGATGGAGGCCATTACACAGATACGCAGTATTTT
TRBJ1-4	TRBV7-2	many	TRBD1	CASRAGGQGGEKLFF	TGTGCCAGCAGGGCCGGGGGACAGGGAGGTGAAAAACTGTTTTTT
TRBJ2-1	TRBV10-3	many	TRBD1	CAISDRSRGQGSDEQFF	TGTGCCATCAGTGATCGCTCGAGGGGACAGGGGAGCGATGAGCAGTTCTTC
TRBJ2-2	TRBV7-3	few	NA	CASSLNRLNTGELFF	TGTGCCAGCAGCCTAAACAGATTGAACACCGGGGAGCTGTTTTTT